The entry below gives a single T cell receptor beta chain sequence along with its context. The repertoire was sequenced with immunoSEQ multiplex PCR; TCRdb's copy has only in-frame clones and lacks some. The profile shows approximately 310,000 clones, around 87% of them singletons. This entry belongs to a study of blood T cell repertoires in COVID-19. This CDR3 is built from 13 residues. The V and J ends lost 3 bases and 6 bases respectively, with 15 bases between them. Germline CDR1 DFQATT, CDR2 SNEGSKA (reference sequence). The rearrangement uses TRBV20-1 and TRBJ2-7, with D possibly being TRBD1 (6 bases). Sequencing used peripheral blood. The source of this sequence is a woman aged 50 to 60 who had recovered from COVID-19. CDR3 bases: TGCAGTGCTAGTAACAGGGTCCTCGGCGAGCAGTACTTC. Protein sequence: CSASNRVLGEQYF.